These 15 T cell receptor beta chains were all obtained from the same sample, sequenced in a study of blood T cell repertoires in COVID-19. Some clones are missing from TCRdb's copy, which holds only in-frame ones; the method was immunoSEQ multiplex PCR. The sample lists approximately 100,000 clones, roughly 82% seen once, with about 25% in the top ten. The sequenced sample was peripheral blood. Receptor source: a man between 60 and 70 years old with acute or convalescent COVID-19.

The V and J genes are TRBV7-2 and TRBJ2-1; D might be TRBD2 (6 bases). The CDR3 extends over 13 amino acids. The ends were cut back, 0 bases at V and 12 bases at J, with 12 bases in the middle. Germline V gene sequence: CDR1 SGHTA, CDR2 FQGNSA. CDR3 amino acids: CASSLARDPRQFF. CDR3 in DNA: TGTGCCAGCAGCTTAGCGCGGGACCCACGGCAGTTCTTC.

The chain combines TRBV5-6 with TRBJ2-6; TRBD1 agrees at 8 bases. This CDR3 spans 17 amino acids. The J segment lost 0 bases and the V segment lost 3 bases, leaving 5 bases of the junction unmatched. From germline, CDR1 is SGHDT and CDR2 YYEEEE. The CDR3 sequence: CASSYPGQASGANVLTF. DNA of the CDR3: TGTGCCAGCAGCTATCCGGGACAGGCCTCTGGGGCCAACGTCCTGACTTTC.

The V gene is TRBV3-1 (or the pseudogene TRBV3-2), the J gene TRBJ2-7, with 8 bases identical to TRBD1. Germline CDR1 and CDR2: LGHDT and YNNKEL (reference sequence). Unmatched junction bases numbered 0, after V lost 1 base and J lost 1 base. This CDR3 has 14 residues. The CDR3 loop reads CASSQGQGSYEQYV. The CDR3 coding sequence is TGTGCCAGCAGCCAAGGACAGGGGTCCTACGAGCAGTACGTC.

This clone was seen a handful of times. This same CDR3 is encoded by further DNA sequences in the sample. The CDR3 nucleotides are TGTGCCAGCAGCCAGGGCGGAAGCAATCAGCCCCAGCATTTT. It specifies CASSQGGSNQPQHF. V is TRBV28 and J is TRBJ1-5, with D possibly being TRBD1 (5 bases). The length of the CDR3 is 14 residues. V dropped 6 bases and J dropped 1 base, with 10 bases sitting between them. Germline lookup yields CDR1 MDHEN and CDR2 SYDVKM.

Here the CDR3 DNA reads TGTGCCAGCAGTCTACAGGGAGGGTGGGATACGCAGTATTTT. Amino acids: CASSLQGGWDTQYF. This chain joins TRBV6-5 and TRBJ2-3; D might be TRBD2 (7 bases). Germline V lookup: CDR1 MNHEY, CDR2 SVGAGI. The V and J ends lost 5 bases and 6 bases respectively, with 15 bases between them. There are 14 residues in the CDR3.

The V and J genes are TRBV7-2 and TRBJ2-5, with 11 bases fitting TRBD2. CDR3 length: 16 residues. CDR1 is SGHTA, CDR2 FQGNSA, per germline. Trimming took 5 bases from V and 7 from J; bases not matched to a gene: 12. The CDR3 coding sequence is TGTGCCAGCAGCCTCGTAGCGGGGGGGACTGTGTTGACCCAGTACTTC. Its translation: CASSLVAGGTVLTQYF.

V and J are TRBV9 and TRBJ2-1; 12 bases line up with TRBD2. The V gene end was trimmed by 7 bases and the J gene end by 10 bases; junction bases not matched to a gene: 6. The CDR3 extends over 13 amino acids. CDR1 is SGDLS and CDR2 is YYNGEE in the germline V gene. CDR3 nucleotide sequence: TGTGCCAGCGGCCGGACTAGCGGGACAGAGCAGTTCTTC. Translation: CASGRTSGTEQFF. Supplemented by reference TRBV9 and TRBJ2-1, the full variable domain reads DSGVTQTPKHLITATGQRVTLRCSPRSGDLSVYWYQQSLDQGLQFLIQYYNGEERAKGNILERFSAQQFPDLHSELNLSSLELGDSALYFCASGRTSGTEQFFGPGTRLTVL.

This chain uses TRBV28 with TRBJ2-7; 8 bases align to TRBD1. CDR1 is MDHEN and CDR2 is SYDVKM in the germline V gene. There are 16 residues in the CDR3. Trimming cost V 6 bases and J 1 base; bases outside gene matches: 11. CDR3 sequence reads: CASSGNPGTGSYEQYF. DNA of the CDR3: TGTGCCAGCAGCGGTAACCCCGGGACAGGATCCTACGAGCAGTACTTC.

V is TRBV25-1 and J is TRBJ2-7, with TRBD1 as a possible D gene (5 bases). The germline gives CDR1 MGHDK, CDR2 SYGVNS. Trimming removed 4 bases from V and 2 bases from J, with 12 bases in between. This CDR3 contains 14 residues. The CDR3 sequence: CASSGWTNTYEQYF. The DNA for the CDR3 is TGTGCCAGCAGTGGGTGGACAAACACCTACGAGCAGTACTTC.

The chain joins TRBV6-5 to TRBJ1-2; the D is unclear. Germline V gives CDR1 MNHEY, CDR2 SVGAGI. The length of the CDR3 is 12 residues. V was shortened by 3 bases and J by 2 bases, with 4 bases between the two germline ends. The DNA for the CDR3 is TGTGCCAGCAGTTATTCAAACTATGGCTACACCTTC. Its translation is CASSYSNYGYTF.

V usage is TRBV7-8 and J usage is TRBJ1-3; D remains unclear. CDR3 length: 17 residues. Germline CDR1 is SGHVS and CDR2 is FQNEAQ. Trimming cost V 0 bases and J 0 bases, with 12 bases left between them. The CDR3, as DNA: TGTGCCAGCAGCTTAGCCGGCCGGGGATCCTCTGGAAACACCATATATTTT. Translation: CASSLAGRGSSGNTIYF.

V is TRBV5-6 and J is TRBJ2-5; D is unresolved. Germline CDR1 and CDR2: SGHDT and YYEEEE. With 0 bases removed from V and 2 bases from J, the gap between germline ends came to 8 bases. The CDR3 covers 14 residues. The CDR3, as DNA: TGTGCCAGCAGCTTGGATCCTAGTCAAGAGACCCAGTACTTC. Translated: CASSLDPSQETQYF.

The chain combines TRBV2 with TRBJ1-2, with 12 bases aligning to TRBD1. Germline V CDR1 and CDR2: SNHLY, FYNNEI. The CDR3 is made up of 15 amino acids. The J segment lost 4 bases and the V segment lost 8 bases, leaving 8 bases of the junction unmatched. The CDR3 reads CASRPGQGAPYGYTF. CDR3 in DNA: TGTGCCAGCCGTCCGGGACAGGGGGCCCCCTATGGCTACACCTTC.

The V call is TRBV11-2, the J call TRBJ2-5; possible D gene TRBD2, 6 bases. The length of the CDR3 is 13 residues. Trimming removed 2 bases at V and 5 bases at J, with 9 bases between. Germline V gene data show CDR1 as SGHAT and CDR2 as FQNNGV. The CDR3 DNA is TGTGCCAGCAGCTTATACCGGGGGGAGACCCAGTACTTC. Protein sequence: CASSLYRGETQYF.

The table lists this clone with a few counts. The chain has TRBV18 and TRBJ2-3; no clear D gene. CDR1 and CDR2 from the germline V gene are KGHSH and LQKENI. The CDR3 loop spans 15 amino acids. Trimming removed 4 bases at V and 6 bases at J, with 17 bases between. The chain's CDR3 is CASSHTSVRRDTQYF. The CDR3 bases are TGTGCCAGCTCACACACCTCGGTCCGGCGGGATACGCAGTATTTT.